This TCR beta chain comes out of a study of cytomegalovirus exposure and HLA in healthy donors (dated by TCRdb to the late 2010s). Describing the broader study: In an earlier analysis of roughly 590 of the donors, 276 Gb of sequence data and some 120 million unique TCR beta sequences from about 190 million T cells were reported. A later analysis re-examined previously published TCR beta repertoires from more than 600 donors and added high-resolution HLA genotyping to investigate patterns of TCR occurrence. A later genetic analysis took genome-wide SNP genotypes for about three fifths of the 666 donors and used that subset as a discovery cohort. HLA typing included class I and class II loci at four-digit resolution. Using immunosequencing, the study profiled T cell repertoires from approximately 700 subjects and related those repertoires to cytomegalovirus serostatus. Donor age, sex, ethnicity and CMV serostatus were compiled together with the repertoire data. Rather than using new phenotypic data, the later analysis identified candidate immune exposures from TCR beta sequences and from how often those sequences occurred across donors. Of the roughly 410 genotyped donors, more than 75% were placed in the genetic ancestry cluster associated with self-reported Caucasian donors. In an earlier analysis of over 550 of the donors, high-throughput TCR beta sequencing was used to judge whether each TCR beta V gene segment behaved as functional or pseudogenic. To predict cytomegalovirus infection status, the study combined high-throughput TCR immunosequencing, statistical association of individual TCRs with disease status, and machine learning. A separate validation cohort of roughly 120 different subjects was used in addition to the roughly 720-subject first cohort. Among some 410 genotyped donors of the cohort, an average of roughly 230,000 unique TCR beta nucleotide sequences was sequenced per donor, of which about 20% were non-productive. The aim of the study was to test whether cataloging public T cell receptors could identify signatures of past pathogen exposure. Because of strong linkage in the cohort, five DR-DQ haplotypes were treated as single units for association and clustering. An early release covering 550 to 650 HLA-typed donors comprised about 300 gigabases of sequencing data and around 80 million unique TCR sequences. Every repertoire in the discovery cohort had been generated on one and the same sequencing platform. Typing coverage varied by locus: 629-630 donors for A, B, C, DRB1 and DQB1; approximately 500 for DQA1; about 590 for DPA1; 450 to 480 for DPB1. The full study reports these points: The classifier was reported to diagnose cytomegalovirus status with high specificity and sensitivity in both the original and validation cohorts. Linkage disequilibrium might explain the correlated functional status among segregating V segments, but an unknown experimental factor could not be ruled out. The authors suggested that the approach could potentially be generalized to other disease states and immunological phenotypes. In vitro tests confirmed that a few of the cytomegalovirus-associated TCR beta chains recognize cytomegalovirus antigens. Strong co-occurrence of HLA alleles, especially DR and DQ, made assigning TCR associations to individual alleles difficult. In a later analysis, HLA-associated TCR beta chains were found to be more clonally expanded and to have lower generation probabilities than equally common non-associated chains. Because HLA typing was unavailable for some donors at each locus, only the typed subset was used in association tests. A total of some 180 TCR beta chains were listed by the study as associated with cytomegalovirus. Across donors, most TCR sequences were observed very rarely, whereas some public TCRs were present in many individuals. According to a later genetic analysis, donors in an Asian-associated ancestry cluster had fewer N-insertions in productive TCRs than the approximately 650-donor mean. Because counts were too low, roughly 18 rarely observed V segments, including chromosome 9 orphons, were left out of the earlier analysis of a few hundred of the donors. Some IMGT-functional V segments, including TRBV6-2 and TRBV6-3, could not be told apart with the 87-base-pair reads, so those segments were excluded. A later analysis associated 15,000 to 20,000 TCR beta sequences with specific HLA alleles at a false discovery rate of 0.05. Only TCR beta chains were sequenced in this cohort, and the absence of alpha or paired-chain data limited detectable features. In an earlier analysis of approximately 590 of the donors, most TCR beta V segments appeared in productive rearrangements about 87% or about 30% of the time, broadly matching IMGT annotations. Most CMV-associated TCR beta chains appeared to be HLA-restricted in a later analysis, and the HLA associations seemed to be driven largely by CMV exposure. A cluster of highly shared sequence variants was judged likely to represent a technical artifact of the sequencing pipeline. In a later analysis, the rate of TCR association differed among HLA loci, with DRB1 alleles having the most associated TCRs and HLA-C alleles having the fewest. The only immune exposure information available for the cohort was CMV serostatus. According to a later analysis, parvovirus B19, influenza, CMV and Epstein-Barr virus appeared linked to several top co-occurrence clusters. The presence/absence analyses assumed that sequencing depth was roughly uniform across donors, and that assumption may not be true. V-gene and J-gene trimming of TCR beta chains was associated with a missense DCLRE1C variant in a later genetic analysis, and the association was replicated in an independent cohort. A further reported finding was that TCR beta sequences accurately predicted the HLA-A and HLA-B alleles for most subjects in the first cohort.

This clone was detected only a few times. The clone's antigen remains unknown. Within one base of it there is no much larger clone, and no base qualities were kept. Relative to germline, V is 2 bases shorter and J is 12 bases shorter, with 12 bases between their ends. Measured from the cysteine to the phenylalanine, the CDR3 is 12 residues long. The CDR3 DNA has 36 bases and is translated from base 1. Taken from the germline V gene, the CDR1 and CDR2 loops are SGHRS and YFSETQ. The library was prepared using the immunoSEQ multiplex PCR assay. For the multiplex PCR, a mixture combining 60 forward primers for TCR Vbeta segments and 13 reverse primers for TCR Jbeta segments was used. Amplification of the CDR3 region of rearranged TCR beta genes was performed with a multiplex PCR assay on genomic DNA. On the Illumina HiSeq System, the amplified TCR beta libraries were sequenced as 87-base-pair reads. The original methods were these. A later analysis tallied roughly 80 million unique TCR beta chains across the 666 repertoires, and around 9.9 million of those chains were shared by two or more donors. Raw reads were error-corrected and collapsed into unique sequences by a nearest-neighbor algorithm in which closely related sequences were merged to remove PCR and sequencing errors. V, D and J gene segments were assigned by aligning CDR3 sequences to IMGT reference sequences. For a sequence to be retained, a match of at least six nucleotides was required to both a V gene segment and a J gene segment. Rearrangements were classified as productive when the CDR3 lacked stop codons and remained in frame with V and J, and all other rearrangements were classified as non-productive. Following IMGT convention, CDR3 was defined as the stretch from the second conserved V-encoded cysteine up to the conserved J-encoded phenylalanine. Sequences without an unambiguous match to a single V gene segment were excluded from the earlier analysis of about 640 of the donors. In an earlier analysis of several hundred of the donors, V segments were called functional above 56.7% productive rearrangements and were called segregating when the between-donor standard deviation exceeded 5%. To diagnose cytomegalovirus status from the catalog of TCR beta chain sequences, a statistical classification framework was built. A later analysis assigned V and J genes by comparing TCR nucleotide sequences with IMGT/GENE-DB human TR gene sequences. In a later analysis, CDR3 sequences and most-parsimonious VDJ recombination scenarios were assigned using the TCRdist pipeline. A later analysis defined each TCR beta chain by its CDR3 amino acid sequence plus V-gene family, and excluded reads lacking a unique V-gene family. To address suspected cross-contamination and a sequencing artifact, a later analysis removed around 600 highly shared, low-generation-probability nucleotide sequences. In a later analysis, a clonal expansion index for each public chain was calculated from normalized within-repertoire ranks of inferred template counts. In a later analysis, generation probabilities were computed with a VDJ recombination model fitted to out-of-frame rearrangements, and the resulting probabilities were checked against IGoR. In a later analysis, TCR-TCR, TCR-HLA and TCR-CMV co-occurrence was scored with hypergeometric tests, and a repertoire-size bias correction was applied to TCR pairs. To estimate false discovery rates, a later analysis permuted the HLA or CMV assignments 20 times. In a later analysis, co-occurring TCRs were grouped with DBSCAN, and TCRdist sequence similarity was added when clustering was performed within HLA-allele-positive subsets. Co-occurrence clustering excluded repertoires with fewer than 30,000 or more than 120,000 public chains, plus five with anomalous nucleotide sharing. Imported from immuneACCESS, the table was reduced by TCRdb to in-frame sequences with V and J called. These copies leave out some clones; in studies compared against another copy, an unresolved V gene accounts for under half, and the cause of the remainder is not known. V, J and clone size are taken as reported in that table, and D and trimming were inferred from the DNA itself. The sample table contains 65,000 to 85,000 clones; only one count was recorded for about 70% of them. 12% of the sample is held by the ten biggest clonotypes.

In total, about 650 healthy bone marrow donors made up the cohort. Cohort members were all nominally healthy when sampled, although unrecorded immune exposures were likely present. The donor was CMV seropositive and was included in the group of 300 or so seropositive cohort members. A peripheral blood sample was provided by each donor, and peripheral blood mononuclear cells were used for TCR beta sequencing. Genomic DNA was extracted from the blood cell samples with the Qiagen DNeasy Blood Extraction Kit. The rearranged segments are TRBV5-1 and TRBJ2-1; tentative D gene TRBD2, with 5 bases matching. What was sequenced was PBMCs. This sequence originates from a male donor in good health and CMV-seropositive. The CDR3 region reads CASSLESGMQFF. DNA sequence: TGCGCCAGCAGCTTAGAGAGCGGTATGCAGTTCTTC.